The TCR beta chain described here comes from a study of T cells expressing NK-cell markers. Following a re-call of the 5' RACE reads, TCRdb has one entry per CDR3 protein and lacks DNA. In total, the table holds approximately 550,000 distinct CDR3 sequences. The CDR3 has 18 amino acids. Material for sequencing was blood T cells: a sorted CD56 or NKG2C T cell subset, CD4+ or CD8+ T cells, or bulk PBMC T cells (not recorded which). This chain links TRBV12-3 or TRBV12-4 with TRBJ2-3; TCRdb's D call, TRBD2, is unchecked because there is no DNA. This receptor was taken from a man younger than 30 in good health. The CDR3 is CASSFPKTSGTPTDTQYF.